This T cell receptor (beta chain) stems from a study of T-cell memory formation after mild COVID-19. Looking at the study overall: The TCR clusters were mostly specific to one donor. General study points: Among CD4+ contracting clones, most were CM and EM, and CD8+ ones EMRA. Clones that contracted from day 15 to 85 had balanced CD4/CD8; later expanders were CD4+ biased. A subset of responding clones appeared in pre-infection memory, suggesting cross-reactive memory joined.

TCRdb passed the 5' RACE reads through MiXCR, listing each CDR3 protein once. Of some 300,000 distinct CDR3 sequences in the sample, 20% to 25% were seen once. With regard to this clonotype: As yet, its antigen is unknown.

The CDR3 has 15 amino acids. Germline CDR1 MNHEY, CDR2 SVGAGI. The V gene lost 0 bases and the J gene lost 7 bases, with 13 bases spanning the gap. The J gene is TRBJ2-4, the V gene TRBV6-5; D not resolved. What was sequenced was PBMCs or a T cell subset sorted from them (not recorded which). The receptor comes from a man between 18 and 29 years old who had mild COVID-19 (a few samples of this study predate the infection). Cell type and time point are not known. For the CDR3, the DNA is TGTGCCAGCAGTTACTCTTACGGCTCCTCCAACATTCAGTACTTC. Its protein is CASSYSYGSSNIQYF.